This T cell receptor beta chain was obtained from a study of technical replicates of blood from several donors. Libraries were prepared by immunoSEQ multiplex PCR; TCRdb keeps only in-frame clonotypes and omits some of them. The repertoire includes more than 80,000 clones, approximately 94% of them detected once, and over 0.2% sits in the top ten. The table lists this clone with a count of one. Specimen: T cells isolated from PBMCs. This receptor was identified in a human donor in good health.

The CDR3 DNA reads TGTGCCAGCACCCTCGCCGTTTACGGCTATAATTCACCCCTCCACTTT. It codes for CASTLAVYGYNSPLHF. The chain links TRBV5-6 to TRBJ1-6, with D unresolved. CDR1 SGHDT and CDR2 YYEEEE come from the germline V gene. The CDR3 contains 16 residues. V dropped 6 bases and J dropped 3 bases, with 16 bases sitting between them.